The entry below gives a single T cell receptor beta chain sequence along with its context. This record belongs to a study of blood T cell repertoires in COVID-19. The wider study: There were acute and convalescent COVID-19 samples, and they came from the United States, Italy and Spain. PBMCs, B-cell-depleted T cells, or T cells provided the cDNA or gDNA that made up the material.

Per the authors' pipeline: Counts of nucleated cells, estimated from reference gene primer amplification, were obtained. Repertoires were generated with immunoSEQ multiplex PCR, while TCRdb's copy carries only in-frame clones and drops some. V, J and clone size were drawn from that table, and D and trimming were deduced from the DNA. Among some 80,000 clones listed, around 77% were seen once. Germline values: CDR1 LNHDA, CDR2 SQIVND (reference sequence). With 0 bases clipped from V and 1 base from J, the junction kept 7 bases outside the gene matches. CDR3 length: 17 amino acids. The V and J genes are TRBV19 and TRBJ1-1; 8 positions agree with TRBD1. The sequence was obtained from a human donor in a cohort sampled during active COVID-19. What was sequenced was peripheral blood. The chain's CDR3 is CASSIDRNTGGNTEAFF. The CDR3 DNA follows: TGTGCCAGTAGTATAGATCGTAATACAGGGGGGAACACTGAAGCTTTCTTT.